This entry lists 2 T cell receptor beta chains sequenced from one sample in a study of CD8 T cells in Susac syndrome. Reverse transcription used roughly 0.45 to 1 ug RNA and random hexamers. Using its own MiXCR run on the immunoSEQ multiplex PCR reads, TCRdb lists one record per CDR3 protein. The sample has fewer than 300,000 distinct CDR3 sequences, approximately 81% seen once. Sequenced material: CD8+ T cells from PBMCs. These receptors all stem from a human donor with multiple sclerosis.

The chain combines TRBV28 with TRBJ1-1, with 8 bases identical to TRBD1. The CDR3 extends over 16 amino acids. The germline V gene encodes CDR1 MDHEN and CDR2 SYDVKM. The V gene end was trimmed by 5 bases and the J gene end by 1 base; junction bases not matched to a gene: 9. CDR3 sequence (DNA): TGTGCCAGCAGTATAAAACAGGGGGTGAGGAACACTGAAGCTTTCTTT. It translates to CASSIKQGVRNTEAFF.

The CDR3 here is CASSSTPGPSYEQYF. The CDR3 DNA reads TGTGCCAGCAGCTCTACTCCGGGTCCATCCTACGAGCAGTACTTC. The gene calls are TRBV9 and TRBJ2-7; D uncertain. Germline lookup yields CDR1 SGDLS and CDR2 YYNGEE. V shed 4 bases and J shed 1 base, with 15 bases lying between them. The length of the CDR3 is 15 residues. Drawing the rest from reference TRBV9 and TRBJ2-7, the complete variable domain is DSGVTQTPKHLITATGQRVTLRCSPRSGDLSVYWYQQSLDQGLQFLIQYYNGEERAKGNILERFSAQQFPDLHSELNLSSLELGDSALYFCASSSTPGPSYEQYFGPGTRLTVT.